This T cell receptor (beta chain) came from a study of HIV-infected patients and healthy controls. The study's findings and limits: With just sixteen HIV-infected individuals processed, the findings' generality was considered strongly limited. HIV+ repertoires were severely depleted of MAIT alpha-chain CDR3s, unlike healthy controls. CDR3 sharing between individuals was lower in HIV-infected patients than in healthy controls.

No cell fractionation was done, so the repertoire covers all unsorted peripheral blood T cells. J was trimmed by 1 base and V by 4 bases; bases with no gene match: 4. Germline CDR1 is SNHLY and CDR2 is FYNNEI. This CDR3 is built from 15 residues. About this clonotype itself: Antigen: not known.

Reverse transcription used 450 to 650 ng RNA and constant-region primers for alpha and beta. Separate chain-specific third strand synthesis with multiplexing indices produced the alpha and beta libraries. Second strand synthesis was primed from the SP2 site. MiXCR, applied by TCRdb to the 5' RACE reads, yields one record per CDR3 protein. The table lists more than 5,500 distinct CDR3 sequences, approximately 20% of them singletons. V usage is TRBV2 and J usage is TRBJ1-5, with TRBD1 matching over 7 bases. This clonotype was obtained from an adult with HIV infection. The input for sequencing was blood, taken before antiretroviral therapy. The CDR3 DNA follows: TGTGCCAGCAGTGGACAGGGAATAAGCAATCAGCCCCAGCATTTT. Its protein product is CASSGQGISNQPQHF.